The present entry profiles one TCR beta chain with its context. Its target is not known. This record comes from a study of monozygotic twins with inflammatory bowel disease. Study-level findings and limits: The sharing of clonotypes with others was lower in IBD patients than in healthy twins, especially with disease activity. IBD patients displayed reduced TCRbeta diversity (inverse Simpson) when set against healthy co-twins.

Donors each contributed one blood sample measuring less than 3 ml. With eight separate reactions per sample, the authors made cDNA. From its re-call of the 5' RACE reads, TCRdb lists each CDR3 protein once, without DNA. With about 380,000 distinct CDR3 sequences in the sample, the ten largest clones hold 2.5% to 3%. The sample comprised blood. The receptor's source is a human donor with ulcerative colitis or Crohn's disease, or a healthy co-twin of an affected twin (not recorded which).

CDR3 in amino acids: CSAQITGGYGYTF. The V and J genes are TRBV20-1 and TRBJ1-2; TCRdb outputs TRBD1, but without DNA this stays unchecked. The germline V gene has CDR1 DFQATT and CDR2 SNEGSKA (reference sequence). The CDR3 loop spans 13 amino acids.